Listed below are T cell receptor beta chains from one sample, sequenced in a study of blood T cell repertoires in COVID-19. Profiling relied on immunoSEQ multiplex PCR, and the TCRdb table lists in-frame clones only, not all of them. The sample lists around 50,000 clones, around 80% occurring once. Sequencing was carried out using peripheral blood. The source of these receptors is a woman aged 55-75 years with acute or convalescent COVID-19. CDR3s include the opening cysteine and the closing phenylalanine or tryptophan. Fields, in order: V gene, CDR3 length, CDR3 protein.

TRBV29-1 | 12 | CSVGQGNTEAFF
TRBV21-1 | 16 | CASSKRGETANQPQHF
TRBV6-1 | 16 | CASSELAGTENSPLHF
TRBV5-4 | 16 | CASSAGQRGGYNEQFF
TRBV7-9 | 14 | CASSTKQGAYGYTF
TRBV14 | 14 | CASSQEDRGRGYTF
TRBV3-1/TRBV3-2 | 16 | CASSQTGGGITYEQYF
TRBV18 | 16 | CASSHRQGPYNSPLHF
TRBV14 | 13 | CASSQDLAYGYTF
TRBV3-1/TRBV3-2 | 18 | CASSQGRQAFFSYNEQFF
TRBV14 | 14 | CASSPFRVVTEAFF
TRBV4-3 | 17 | CASSQDLLQVAGNTIYF
TRBV2 | 15 | CASSELDSLPGELFF
TRBV23-1 | 14 | CASSQTQGVQEQYF
TRBV29-1 | 14 | CSVVGGGASSEQYF
TRBV19 | 14 | CASMSERGAPEQYF
TRBV7-2 | 14 | CASSLLSGDQPQHF
TRBV7-9 | 15 | CASSLVLSENTEAFF
TRBV5-1 | 14 | CASSQERAGGGYTF
TRBV13 | 15 | CASSPTTDYTDTQYF
TRBV24-1 | 13 | CATSAGDNQPQHF
TRBV4-1 | 14 | CASSRTVLDTEAFF
TRBV2 | 15 | CASSPTRVMNTEAFF
TRBV11-3 | 16 | CASSNRLAGGRNTQYF
TRBV12-3/TRBV12-4 | 13 | CASSSAGDTEAFF
TRBV4-1 | 17 | CASSQLPGTGDTDTQYF
TRBV30 | 14 | CAWALPPGGYGYTF
TRBV18 | 16 | CASSDSATASGNTIYF
TRBV6-4 | 15 | CASSDSGVGTDTQYF
TRBV6-6 | 14 | CASRLRGGGYGYTF
TRBV5-1 | 14 | CASSPSGITDTQYF
TRBV7-9 | 15 | CASSLGLQGITEAFF
TRBV7-2 | 12 | CASSRDRGIQYF
TRBV6-5 | 15 | CASPSTAGGADGYTF
TRBV5-1 | 15 | CASSSTTSGTDTQYF
TRBV10-3 | 16 | CAISEPGQGARNEQFF
TRBV6-6 | 15 | CASSSSQGAGGEQFF
TRBV7-2 | 16 | CASRQQQGYLGGTQYF
TRBV7-6 | 17 | CASSLEPLETTNEKLFF
TRBV7-8 | 14 | CASSLREFTGELFF
TRBV5-1 | 11 | CASSLNEEAFF
TRBV7-2 | 15 | CASSPRAGVGSPLHF
TRBV27 | 11 | CATLQGGGYTF
TRBV3-1/TRBV3-2 | 15 | CASNQDGGLGRTQYF
TRBV29-1 | 14 | CSVVTQGAGDTQYF
TRBV5-1 | 16 | CASSAGQPSSNYGYTF
TRBV7-3 | 20 | CASTLPRLAGGLPLCNEQFF
TRBV5-1 | 14 | CASSHGQISYEQYF